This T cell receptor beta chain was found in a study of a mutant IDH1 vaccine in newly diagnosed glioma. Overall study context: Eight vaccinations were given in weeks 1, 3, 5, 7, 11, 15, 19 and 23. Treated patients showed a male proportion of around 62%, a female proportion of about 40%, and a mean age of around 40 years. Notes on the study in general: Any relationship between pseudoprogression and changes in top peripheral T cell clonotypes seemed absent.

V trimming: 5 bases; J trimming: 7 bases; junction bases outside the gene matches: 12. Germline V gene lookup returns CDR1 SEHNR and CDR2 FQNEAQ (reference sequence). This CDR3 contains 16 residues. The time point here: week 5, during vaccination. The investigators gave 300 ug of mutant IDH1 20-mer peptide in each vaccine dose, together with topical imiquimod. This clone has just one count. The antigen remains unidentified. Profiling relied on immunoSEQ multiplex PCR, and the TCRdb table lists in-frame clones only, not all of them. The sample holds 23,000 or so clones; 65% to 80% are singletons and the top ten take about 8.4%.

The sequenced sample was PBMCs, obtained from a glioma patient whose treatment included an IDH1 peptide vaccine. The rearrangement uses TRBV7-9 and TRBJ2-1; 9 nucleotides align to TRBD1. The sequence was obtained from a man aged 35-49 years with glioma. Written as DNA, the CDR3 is TGTGCCAGCAGCCATCCAAGGACAGGGGTATTGAATGAGCAGTTCTTC. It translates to CASSHPRTGVLNEQFF.